This T cell receptor (beta chain) comes out of a study of cytomegalovirus exposure and HLA in healthy donors. The wider study: The 110 or so validation repertoires used a platform that matched the one used for the approximately 700 first-cohort repertoires, as a later analysis reported.

Study-wide results and limits: In vitro experiments confirmed that three CMV-associated chains were specific for CMV antigens. A classifier reportedly called cytomegalovirus status with high sensitivity and specificity.

TCRdb's copy holds only in-frame clones and misses some; the assay was immunoSEQ multiplex PCR. The table lists 180,000 or so clones, approximately 87% of them singletons, with 1.4% in the top ten. With regard to this clone: The antigen is undetermined.

There are 16 residues in the CDR3. Trimming pared 6 bases from V and 1 base from J, leaving 18 bases between. In germline, CDR1 is SNHLY, CDR2 FYNNEI. The TCR sequence derives from a woman aged 25 to 39 in good health and CMV-seronegative. Sequencing was done on a sample of PBMCs. The genes are TRBV2 and TRBJ1-2, with D possibly matching TRBD1 (5 bases). CDR3 DNA: TGTGCCAGCAGAGAAAACTCCGGGGGAGGTAACTATGGCTACACCTTC. Translating gives CASRENSGGGNYGYTF.